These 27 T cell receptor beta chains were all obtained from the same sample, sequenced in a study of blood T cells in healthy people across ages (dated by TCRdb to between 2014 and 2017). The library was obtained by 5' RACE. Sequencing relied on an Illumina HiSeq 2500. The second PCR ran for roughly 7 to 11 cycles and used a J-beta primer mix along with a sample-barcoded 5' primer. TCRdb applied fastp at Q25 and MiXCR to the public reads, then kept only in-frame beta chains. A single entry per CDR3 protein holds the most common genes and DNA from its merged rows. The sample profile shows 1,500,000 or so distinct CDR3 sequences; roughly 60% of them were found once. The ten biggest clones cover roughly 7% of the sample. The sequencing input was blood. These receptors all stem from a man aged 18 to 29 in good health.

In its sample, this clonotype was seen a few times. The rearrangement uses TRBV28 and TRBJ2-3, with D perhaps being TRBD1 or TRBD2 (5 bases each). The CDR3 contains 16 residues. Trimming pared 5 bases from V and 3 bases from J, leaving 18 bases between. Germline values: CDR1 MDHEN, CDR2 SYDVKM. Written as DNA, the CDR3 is TGTGCCAGCAGTCCCTCAGGGCGGGCTGGGACAGATACGCAGTATTTT. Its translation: CASSPSGRAGTDTQYF.

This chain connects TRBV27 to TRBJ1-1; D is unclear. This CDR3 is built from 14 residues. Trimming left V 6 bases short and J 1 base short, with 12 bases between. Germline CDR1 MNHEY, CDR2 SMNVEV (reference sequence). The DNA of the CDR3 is TGTGCCAGCAGGGCTAAAGGGCCGAACACTGAAGCTTTCTTT. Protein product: CASRAKGPNTEAFF.

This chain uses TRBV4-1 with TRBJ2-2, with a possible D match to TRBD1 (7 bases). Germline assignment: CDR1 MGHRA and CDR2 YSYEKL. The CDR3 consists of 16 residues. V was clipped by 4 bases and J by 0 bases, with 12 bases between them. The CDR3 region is CASSLGGGPNTGELFF. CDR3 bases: TGCGCCAGCAGCCTCGGAGGGGGCCCGAACACCGGGGAGCTGTTTTTT.

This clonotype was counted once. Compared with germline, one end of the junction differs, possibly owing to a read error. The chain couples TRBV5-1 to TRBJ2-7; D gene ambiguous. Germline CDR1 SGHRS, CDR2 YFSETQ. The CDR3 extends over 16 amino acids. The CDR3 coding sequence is TGCGCCAGCAGTCCGACCCCAGGCAGAAGTTCTTACGAGCGGTACTTC. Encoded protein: CASSPTPGRSSYERYF.

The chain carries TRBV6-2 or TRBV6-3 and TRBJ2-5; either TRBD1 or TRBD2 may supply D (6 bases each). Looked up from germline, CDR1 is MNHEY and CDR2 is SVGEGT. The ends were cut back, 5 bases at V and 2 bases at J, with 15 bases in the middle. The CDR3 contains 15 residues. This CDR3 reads CASSTNREAQETQYF. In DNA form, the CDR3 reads TGTGCCAGCAGTACCAACAGGGAGGCGCAAGAGACCCAGTACTTC.

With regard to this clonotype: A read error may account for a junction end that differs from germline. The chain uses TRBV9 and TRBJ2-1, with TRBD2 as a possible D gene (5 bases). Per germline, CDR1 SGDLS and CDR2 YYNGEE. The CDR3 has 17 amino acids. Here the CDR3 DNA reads TGTGCCAGCAGCCAGCGGCCGGGTAAAAGCTCCCACAATGAGCAGTTCTTC. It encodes CASSQRPGKSSHNEQFF.

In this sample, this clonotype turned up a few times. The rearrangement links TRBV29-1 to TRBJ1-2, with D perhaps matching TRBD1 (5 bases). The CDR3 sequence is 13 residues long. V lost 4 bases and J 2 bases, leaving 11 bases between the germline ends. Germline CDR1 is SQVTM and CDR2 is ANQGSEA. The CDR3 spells CSVVSPGNYGYTF. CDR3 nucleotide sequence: TGCAGCGTTGTGTCTCCAGGGAACTATGGCTACACCTTC.

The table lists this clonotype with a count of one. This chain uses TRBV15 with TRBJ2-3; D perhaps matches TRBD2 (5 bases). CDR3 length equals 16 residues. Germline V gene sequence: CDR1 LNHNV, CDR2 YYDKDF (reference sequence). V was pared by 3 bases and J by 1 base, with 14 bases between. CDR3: CATSSRWPRGTDTQYF. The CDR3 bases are TGTGCCACCAGCAGTCGGTGGCCGCGGGGCACAGATACGCAGTATTTT.

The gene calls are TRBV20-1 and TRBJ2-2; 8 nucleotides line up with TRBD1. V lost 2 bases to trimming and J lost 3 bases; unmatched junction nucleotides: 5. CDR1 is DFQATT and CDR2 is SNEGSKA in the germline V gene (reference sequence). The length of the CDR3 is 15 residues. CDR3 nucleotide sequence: TGCAGTGCTAGAAGGACAGGGATCGACACCGGGGAGCTGTTTTTT. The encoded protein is CSARRTGIDTGELFF.

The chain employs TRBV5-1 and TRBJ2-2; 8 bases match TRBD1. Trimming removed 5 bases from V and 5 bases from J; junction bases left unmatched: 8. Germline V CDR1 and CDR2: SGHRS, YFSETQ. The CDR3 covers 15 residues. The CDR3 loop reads CASRSSGQGTGELFF. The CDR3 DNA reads TGCGCCAGCAGGTCATCCGGACAGGGTACCGGGGAGCTGTTTTTT.

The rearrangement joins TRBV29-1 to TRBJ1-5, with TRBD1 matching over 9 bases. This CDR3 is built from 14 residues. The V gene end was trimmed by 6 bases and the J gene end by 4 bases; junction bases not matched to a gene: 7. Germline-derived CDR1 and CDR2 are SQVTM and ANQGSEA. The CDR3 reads CSVGTGGPNQPQHF. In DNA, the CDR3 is TGCAGCGTAGGTACAGGGGGCCCTAATCAGCCCCAGCATTTT.

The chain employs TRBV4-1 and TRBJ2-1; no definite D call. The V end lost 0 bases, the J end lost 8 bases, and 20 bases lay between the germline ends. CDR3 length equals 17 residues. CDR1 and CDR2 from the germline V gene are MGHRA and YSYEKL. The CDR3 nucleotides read TGCGCCAGCAGCCAAGATATGGGCCCTACGAAGAGAGATGAGCAGTTCTTC. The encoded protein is CASSQDMGPTKRDEQFF.

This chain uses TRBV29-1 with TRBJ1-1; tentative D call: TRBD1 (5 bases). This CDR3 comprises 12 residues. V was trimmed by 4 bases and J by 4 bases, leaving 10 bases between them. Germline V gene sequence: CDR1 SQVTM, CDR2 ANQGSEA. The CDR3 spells CSVGGVTTEAFF. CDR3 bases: TGCAGCGTTGGGGGGGTAACCACTGAAGCTTTCTTT.

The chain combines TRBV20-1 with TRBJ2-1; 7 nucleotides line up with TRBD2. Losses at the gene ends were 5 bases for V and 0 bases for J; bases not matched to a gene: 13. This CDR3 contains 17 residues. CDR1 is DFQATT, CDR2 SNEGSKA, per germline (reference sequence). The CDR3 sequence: CSAFMGWSGGSYNEQFF. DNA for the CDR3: TGCAGTGCTTTCATGGGGTGGTCGGGGGGCTCCTACAATGAGCAGTTCTTC.

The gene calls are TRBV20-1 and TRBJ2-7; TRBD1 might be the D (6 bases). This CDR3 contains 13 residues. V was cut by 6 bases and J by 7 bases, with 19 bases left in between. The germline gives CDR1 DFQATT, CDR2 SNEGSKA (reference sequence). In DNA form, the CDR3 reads TGCAGTGCCCGGGACAAGCCGGACAATGAGCAGTACTTC. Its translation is CSARDKPDNEQYF.

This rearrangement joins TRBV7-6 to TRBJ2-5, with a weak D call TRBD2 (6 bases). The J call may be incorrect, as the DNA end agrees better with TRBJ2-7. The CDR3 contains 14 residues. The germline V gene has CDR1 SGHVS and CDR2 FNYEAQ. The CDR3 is CASSFSVRGGEQYF. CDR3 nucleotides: TGTGCCAGCAGCTTTAGCGTACGGGGAGGCGAGCAGTACTTC.

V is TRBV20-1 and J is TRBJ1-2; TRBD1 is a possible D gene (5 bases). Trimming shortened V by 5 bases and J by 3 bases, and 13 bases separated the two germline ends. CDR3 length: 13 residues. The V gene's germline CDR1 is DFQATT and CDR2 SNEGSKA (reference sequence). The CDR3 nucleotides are TGCAGTGCTCCAGGCCAGGGCCACTATGGCTACACCTTC. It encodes CSAPGQGHYGYTF.

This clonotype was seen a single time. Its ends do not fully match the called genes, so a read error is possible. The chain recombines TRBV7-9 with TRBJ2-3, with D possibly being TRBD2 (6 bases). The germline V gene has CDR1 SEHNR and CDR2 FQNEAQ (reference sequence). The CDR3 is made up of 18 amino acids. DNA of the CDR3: TGTGCCAGCAGCTTAGGAATGGGCCGAAGCGGGCTCACAGATGCGCAGTATTTT. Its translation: CASSLGMGRSGLTDAQYF.

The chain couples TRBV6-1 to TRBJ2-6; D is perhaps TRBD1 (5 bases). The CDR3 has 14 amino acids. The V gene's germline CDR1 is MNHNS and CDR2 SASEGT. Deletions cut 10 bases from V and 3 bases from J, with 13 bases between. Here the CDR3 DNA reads TGTGCCACCGAGTTAGGGGATGGGGCCAACGTCCTGACTTTC. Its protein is CATELGDGANVLTF.

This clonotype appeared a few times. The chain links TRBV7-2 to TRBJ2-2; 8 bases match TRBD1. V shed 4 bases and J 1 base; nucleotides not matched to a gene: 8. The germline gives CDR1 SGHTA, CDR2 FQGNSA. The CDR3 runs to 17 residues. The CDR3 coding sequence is TGTGCCAGCAGCTCTTACTCGGGACAGGAGAACACCGGGGAGCTGTTTTTT. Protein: CASSSYSGQENTGELFF.

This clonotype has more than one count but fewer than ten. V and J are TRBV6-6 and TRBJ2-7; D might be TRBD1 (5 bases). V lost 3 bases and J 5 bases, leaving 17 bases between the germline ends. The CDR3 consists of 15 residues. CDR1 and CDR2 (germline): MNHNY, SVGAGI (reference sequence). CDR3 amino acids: CASSYSSPQGNEQYF. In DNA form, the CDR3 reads TGTGCCAGCAGTTATTCCTCACCGCAGGGTAACGAGCAGTACTTC.

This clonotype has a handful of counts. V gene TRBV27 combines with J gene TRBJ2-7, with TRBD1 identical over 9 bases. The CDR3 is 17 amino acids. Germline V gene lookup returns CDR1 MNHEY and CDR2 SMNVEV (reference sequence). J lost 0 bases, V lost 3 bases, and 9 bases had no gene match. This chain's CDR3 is CASSFGTGGLSSYEQYF. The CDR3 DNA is TGTGCCAGCAGTTTTGGAACAGGGGGCTTGAGCTCCTACGAGCAGTACTTC.

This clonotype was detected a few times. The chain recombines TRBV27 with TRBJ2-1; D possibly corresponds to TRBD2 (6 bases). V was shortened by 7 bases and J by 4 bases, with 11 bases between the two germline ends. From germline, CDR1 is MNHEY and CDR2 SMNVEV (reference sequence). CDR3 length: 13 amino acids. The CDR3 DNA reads TGTGCCAGCACCCTCGGGACTTACAATGAGCAGTTCTTC. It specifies CASTLGTYNEQFF.

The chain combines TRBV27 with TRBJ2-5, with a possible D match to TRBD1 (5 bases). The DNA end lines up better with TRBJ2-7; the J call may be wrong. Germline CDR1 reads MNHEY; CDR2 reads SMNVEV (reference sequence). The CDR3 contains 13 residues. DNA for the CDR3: TGTGCCAGCAGTTACTATACAGGATCCGAGCAGTACTTC. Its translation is CASSYYTGSEQYF.

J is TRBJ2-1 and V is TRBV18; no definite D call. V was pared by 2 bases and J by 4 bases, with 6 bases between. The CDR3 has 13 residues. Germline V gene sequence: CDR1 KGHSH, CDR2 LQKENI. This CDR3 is CASSPAEYNEQFF. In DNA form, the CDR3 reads TGTGCCAGCTCACCAGCGGAGTACAATGAGCAGTTCTTC.

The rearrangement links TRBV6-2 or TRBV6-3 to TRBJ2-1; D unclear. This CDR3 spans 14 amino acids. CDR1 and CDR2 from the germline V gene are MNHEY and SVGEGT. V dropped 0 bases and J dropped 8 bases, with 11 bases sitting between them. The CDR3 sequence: CASSYSSRLDEQFF. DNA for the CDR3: TGTGCCAGCAGTTACTCGTCTAGACTCGATGAGCAGTTCTTC.

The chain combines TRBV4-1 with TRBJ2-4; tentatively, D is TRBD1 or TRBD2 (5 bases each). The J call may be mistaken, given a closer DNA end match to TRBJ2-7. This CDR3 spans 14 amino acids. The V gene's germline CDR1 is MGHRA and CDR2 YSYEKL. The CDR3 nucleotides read TGCGCCAGCAGCCAAGAGGGGACCTCTAACGAGCAGTACTTC. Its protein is CASSQEGTSNEQYF.